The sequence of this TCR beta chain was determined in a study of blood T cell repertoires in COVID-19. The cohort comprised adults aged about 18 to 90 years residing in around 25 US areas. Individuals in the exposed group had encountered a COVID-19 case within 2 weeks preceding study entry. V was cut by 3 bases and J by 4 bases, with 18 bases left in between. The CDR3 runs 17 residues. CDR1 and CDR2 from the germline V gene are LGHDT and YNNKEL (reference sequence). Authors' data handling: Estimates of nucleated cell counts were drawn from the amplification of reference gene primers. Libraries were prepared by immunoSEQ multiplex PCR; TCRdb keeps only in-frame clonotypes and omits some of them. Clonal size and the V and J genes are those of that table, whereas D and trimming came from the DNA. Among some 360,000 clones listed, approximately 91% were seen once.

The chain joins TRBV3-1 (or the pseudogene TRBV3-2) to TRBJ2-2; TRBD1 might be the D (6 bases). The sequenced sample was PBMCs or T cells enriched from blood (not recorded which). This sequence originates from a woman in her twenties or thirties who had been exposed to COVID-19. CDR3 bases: TGTGCCAGCAGCCAGGGTGGGGCAGGGGTGTTCACCGGGGAGCTGTTTTTT. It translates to CASSQGGAGVFTGELFF.